These T cell receptor beta chains were read from a single sample in a study of T cell changes during pregnancy in multiple sclerosis. Measured with immunoSEQ multiplex PCR; TCRdb has only the in-frame clones, and not every one. Here the sample spans some 28,000 clones, approximately 88% being singletons. The sample here was CD8+ T cells from peripheral blood mononuclear cells, taken before pregnancy. These receptors all stem from a female donor with multiple sclerosis, enrolled in a pregnancy study. CDR3s include the opening cysteine and the closing phenylalanine or tryptophan. D genes are given only for firm matches. Rows give clone size only sometimes, using once, few, many, or a class for an expanded clone.

j_call: TRBJ1-2; clone_size: -; v_call: TRBV5-6; d_call: -; cdr3_nt: TGTGCCAGCAGCTTCGGTACTCTGGAGGGGTTTGAGGGCTACACCTTC; cdr3_aa: CASSFGTLEGFEGYTF
j_call: TRBJ2-5; clone_size: -; v_call: TRBV5-6; d_call: -; cdr3_nt: TGTGCCAGCAGTACATCGGAGGCGTACCAAGAGACCCAGTACTTC; cdr3_aa: CASSTSEAYQETQYF
j_call: TRBJ2-7; clone_size: once; v_call: TRBV7-9; d_call: -; cdr3_nt: TGTGCCAGCAGCTTAGACTCAGGCAGCACGTCCTACGAGCAGTACTTC; cdr3_aa: CASSLDSGSTSYEQYF
j_call: TRBJ2-5; clone_size: once; v_call: TRBV19; d_call: TRBD1; cdr3_nt: TGTGCCAGTAGCACGAGACAGGGTACAAAAGAGACCCAGTACTTC; cdr3_aa: CASSTRQGTKETQYF
j_call: TRBJ2-7; clone_size: -; v_call: TRBV5-6; d_call: -; cdr3_nt: TGTGCCAGCAGCCGCGGGACGGCCTACGAGCAGTACTTC; cdr3_aa: CASSRGTAYEQYF
j_call: TRBJ2-7; clone_size: -; v_call: TRBV5-6; d_call: TRBD2; cdr3_nt: TGTGCCAGCAGCTTGGGAGGGAGGGACTACGAGCAGTACTTC; cdr3_aa: CASSLGGRDYEQYF
j_call: TRBJ2-3; clone_size: -; v_call: TRBV27; d_call: -; cdr3_nt: TGTGCCAGCAGTCCAGACTCGTACCTCACAGATACGCAGTATTTT; cdr3_aa: CASSPDSYLTDTQYF
j_call: TRBJ1-5; clone_size: -; v_call: TRBV19; d_call: -; cdr3_nt: TGTGCCAGTAGTTCACCTTGGACACCCAATCAGCCCCAGCATTTT; cdr3_aa: CASSSPWTPNQPQHF
j_call: TRBJ1-6; clone_size: -; v_call: TRBV7-2; d_call: -; cdr3_nt: TGTGCCAGCAGCTTAGGTCCCAGAACCAATTCACCCCTCCACTTT; cdr3_aa: CASSLGPRTNSPLHF
j_call: TRBJ2-7; clone_size: -; v_call: TRBV6-1; d_call: TRBD1; cdr3_nt: TGTGCCAGCAGTGAAGTAGGGACAGGGTCCGAGCAGTACTTC; cdr3_aa: CASSEVGTGSEQYF
j_call: TRBJ1-1; clone_size: -; v_call: TRBV5-1; d_call: -; cdr3_nt: TGCGCCAGCAGCTTGGCCGAGGGTATGAACACTGAAGCTTTCTTT; cdr3_aa: CASSLAEGMNTEAFF
j_call: TRBJ1-5; clone_size: -; v_call: TRBV5-1; d_call: -; cdr3_nt: TGCGCCAGCAGCCCGTGGGGGGACGCGAATCAGCCCCAGCATTTT; cdr3_aa: CASSPWGDANQPQHF
j_call: TRBJ1-1; clone_size: -; v_call: TRBV7-6; d_call: TRBD1; cdr3_nt: TGTGCCAGCAGCTCAGGACAGGGGGCGGGTGAAGCTTTCTTT; cdr3_aa: CASSSGQGAGEAFF
j_call: TRBJ2-3; clone_size: -; v_call: TRBV7-9; d_call: -; cdr3_nt: TGTGCCAGCAGCTGGGACAATGGATACAGCCCAGATACGCAGTATTTT; cdr3_aa: CASSWDNGYSPDTQYF
j_call: TRBJ2-7; clone_size: -; v_call: TRBV19; d_call: TRBD2; cdr3_nt: TGTGCCAGTAGTACGATACTAGCGGGGGGGCGTAACGAGCAGTACTTC; cdr3_aa: CASSTILAGGRNEQYF
j_call: TRBJ2-1; clone_size: -; v_call: TRBV7-9; d_call: -; cdr3_nt: TGTGCCAGCAGCTTAGCGCGGGGCAATGAGCAGTTCTTC; cdr3_aa: CASSLARGNEQFF
j_call: TRBJ1-1; clone_size: -; v_call: TRBV9; d_call: TRBD1; cdr3_nt: TGTGCCAGCAGCTTAGGACAGGGCATGAACACTGAAGCTTTCTTT; cdr3_aa: CASSLGQGMNTEAFF